Listed here are 24 T cell receptor beta chains from one sample, sequenced in a study of blood T cells in healthy people across ages. Sample-barcoded 5' priming and a J-beta primer mix drove a second PCR of roughly 6 to 12 cycles. Using its own MiXCR run on the 5' RACE reads, TCRdb lists one record per CDR3 protein. The sample records 1.5 million to 2 million distinct CDR3 sequences, approximately 50% being singletons. The sample comprised blood. These receptor sequences come from a woman in her 40s in good health.

The V call is TRBV10-3, the J call TRBJ2-5; TRBD1 matches at 7 bases. J gave up 1 base and V 5 bases, and 4 bases lay outside the gene matches. The CDR3 totals 14 residues. Germline V gene sequence: CDR1 ENHRY, CDR2 SYGVKD. The CDR3 loop reads CAISPRDSQETQYF. The CDR3 DNA follows: TGTGCCATCAGTCCCCGGGACAGCCAAGAGACCCAGTACTTC.

With regard to this clonotype: This may be a read error, as it is one base from a much larger clone. The CDR3 DNA is TGTGCCAGCAGCATGGACAGGGCTCAAGAGACCCAGTACTTC. It specifies CASSMDRAQETQYF. The V and J genes are TRBV7-9 and TRBJ2-5; 8 nucleotides match TRBD1. The V segment lost 5 bases and the J segment 2 bases; nucleotides outside the gene matches: 4. The CDR3 runs to 14 residues. From germline, CDR1 is SEHNR and CDR2 FQNEAQ (reference sequence).

The CDR3, as DNA: TGTGCCAGCAGTTACTATGGGACAGGGGGCGGCTCCTACAATGAGCAGTTCTTC. Its translation is CASSYYGTGGGSYNEQFF. The V call is TRBV6-2 or TRBV6-3, the J call TRBJ2-1; 12 bases are shared with TRBD1. This CDR3 comprises 18 residues. The germline CDR1 and CDR2 sequences are MNHEY and SVGEGT. The J segment lost 0 bases and the V segment lost 1 base, leaving 4 bases of the junction unmatched.

This clonotype has only a few counts. V is TRBV28 and J is TRBJ2-3; the D gene is possibly TRBD2 (7 bases). Trimming took 4 bases from V and 5 from J, leaving 13 bases between them. This CDR3 spans 14 amino acids. Germline CDR1 and CDR2: MDHEN and SYDVKM. In DNA form, the CDR3 reads TGTGCCAGCAGTTCCCGGGGGGCCGTAGATACGCAGTATTTT. Its protein is CASSSRGAVDTQYF.

The V call is TRBV20-1, the J call TRBJ2-4; D is uncertain. Germline CDR1 is DFQATT and CDR2 is SNEGSKA (reference sequence). There are 13 residues in the CDR3. V was cut by 4 bases and J by 9 bases, with 16 bases left in between. In nucleotides, the CDR3 is TGCAGTGCTATTATCGGACCAAGAGCCATTCAGTACTTC. It translates to CSAIIGPRAIQYF.

This chain connects TRBV12-3 or TRBV12-4 to TRBJ1-2; unclear D gene. Trimming stripped 7 bases from V and 7 bases from J, with 10 bases between. CDR3 length equals 11 residues. The CDR3 DNA reads as TGTGCCAGCACTCGGGGAATTGGCTACACCTTC. Translated: CASTRGIGYTF.

This clonotype was detected a few times. This chain uses TRBV29-1 with TRBJ2-7; unclear D gene. The germline CDR1 and CDR2 sequences are SQVTM and ANQGSEA. The CDR3 is 13 residues long. V dropped 6 bases and J dropped 6 bases, with 18 bases sitting between them. For the CDR3, the DNA is TGCAGCGTCGCACCTCGGCAGGTGGGCGAGCAGTACTTC. Translated, it gives CSVAPRQVGEQYF.

The V gene is TRBV12-3 or TRBV12-4, the J gene TRBJ2-1; TRBD2 matches 8 bases. The CDR3 has 16 residues. Losses at the gene ends were 5 bases for V and 6 bases for J; bases not matched to a gene: 12. The CDR3 coding sequence is TGTGCCAGCAGTGCGCCGAGACTAGCGCTGATCAATGAGCAGTTCTTC. Encoded protein: CASSAPRLALINEQFF.

The chain combines TRBV7-9 with TRBJ2-7; either TRBD1 or TRBD2 may supply D (5 bases each). Per germline, CDR1 SEHNR and CDR2 FQNEAQ (reference sequence). This CDR3 has 14 amino acids. The V end was cut by 1 base, the J end by 2 bases, with 9 bases between. The CDR3 reads CASSLEGTAYEQYF. CDR3 nucleotides: TGTGCCAGCAGCTTAGAAGGGACGGCCTACGAGCAGTACTTC.

This clonotype is a singleton in its sample. This rearrangement joins TRBV5-5 to TRBJ1-6; tentatively, D is TRBD1 (5 bases). The germline gives CDR1 SGHKS, CDR2 YYEKEE (reference sequence). Trimming shortened V by 4 bases and J by 6 bases, and 20 bases separated the two germline ends. The CDR3 runs to 17 residues. For the CDR3, the DNA is TGTGCCAGCAGCCGTAACTTACGGGACCCTACTAATTCACCCCTCCACTTT. Translating it yields CASSRNLRDPTNSPLHF.

The chain employs TRBV20-1 and TRBJ2-7, with TRBD1 matching 8 bases. The CDR3 runs to 16 residues. CDR1 and CDR2 from the germline V gene are DFQATT and SNEGSKA (reference sequence). V shed 0 bases, J shed 0 bases, and the junction held 7 bases outside the gene matches. CDR3 amino acids: CSARDRRTGRSYEQYF. CDR3 nucleotides: TGCAGTGCTAGAGATCGGAGGACAGGGCGCTCCTACGAGCAGTACTTC.

CDR3 bases: TGTGCCAGCAGCTTAATGGGACAGGGTGGGACAGATACGCAGTATTTT. It yields the protein CASSLMGQGGTDTQYF. The chain joins TRBV7-3 to TRBJ2-3; TRBD1 matches 9 bases. In germline, CDR1 is SGHTA, CDR2 FQGTGA. This CDR3 is built from 16 residues. The V gene end was trimmed by 1 base and the J gene end by 3 bases; junction bases not matched to a gene: 5.

This clonotype was counted between two and nine times. The chain recombines TRBV2 with TRBJ2-3; TRBD2 aligns across 10 bases. V lost 3 bases, J lost 3 bases, and 6 bases stayed unmatched. Germline CDR1 and CDR2: SNHLY and FYNNEI. The length of the CDR3 is 16 residues. The CDR3 loop reads CASSEWTSGDTDTQYF. The CDR3 DNA sequence: TGTGCCAGCAGTGAGTGGACTAGCGGAGATACAGATACGCAGTATTTT.

Note on this clonotype: The germline gene is not matched at one end of the junction; a read error may be the cause. V is TRBV9 and J is TRBJ2-3; 12 nucleotides align to TRBD2. CDR1 and CDR2 (germline): SGDLS, YYNGEE. The CDR3 loop spans 17 amino acids. In DNA, the CDR3 is TGTGCCAGCGGCGTAGGAGCTAGCGGGGGGGCGGGAGATACGCAGTATTTT. Translated: CASGVGASGGAGDTQYF.

A few counts support this clonotype. V and J are TRBV29-1 and TRBJ2-7, with TRBD1 matching over 10 bases. The germline CDR1 and CDR2 sequences are SQVTM and ANQGSEA. The CDR3 contains 16 residues. The ends lost 5 bases at V and 3 bases at J; junction bases unmatched: 13. CDR3 bases: TGCAGCGTTCAACAACTACACGGGACAGGGGTCTACGAGCAGTACTTC. Translating gives CSVQQLHGTGVYEQYF.

The chain couples TRBV27 to TRBJ1-1, with D possibly TRBD1 on 5 matching bases. V lost 6 bases and J 0 bases, leaving 17 bases between the germline ends. The CDR3 is 16 amino acids. Germline V CDR1 and CDR2: MNHEY, SMNVEV (reference sequence). Written as DNA, the CDR3 is TGTGCCAGCAGACGACAGTTCACTTTCTTGAACACTGAAGCTTTCTTT. Translation: CASRRQFTFLNTEAFF.

This chain links TRBV4-3 with TRBJ2-5, with TRBD1 matching over 8 bases. Per germline, CDR1 LGHNA and CDR2 YSLEER. The CDR3 covers 15 residues. J gave up 4 bases and V 0 bases, and 4 bases lay outside the gene matches. The CDR3 protein is CASSQETTGGETQYF. In DNA, the CDR3 is TGCGCCAGCAGCCAAGAAACCACAGGGGGAGAGACCCAGTACTTC.

The V and J genes are TRBV5-6 and TRBJ1-2; 8 bases are shared with TRBD1. V lost 4 bases to trimming and J lost 7 bases; unmatched junction nucleotides: 12. This CDR3 has 15 residues. The germline gives CDR1 SGHDT, CDR2 YYEEEE. The DNA for the CDR3 is TGTGCCAGCAGCAAGCGACAGGGGAGGGGCGGTGGCTACACCTTC. Its translation is CASSKRQGRGGGYTF.

This clonotype was observed a handful of times. The chain links TRBV5-1 to TRBJ2-2; the D call may be TRBD1 or TRBD2 (6 bases each). Germline loops: CDR1 SGHRS, CDR2 YFSETQ. The CDR3 length is 15 residues. With 1 base removed from V and 4 bases from J, the gap between germline ends came to 11 bases. CDR3 sequence (DNA): TGCGCCAGCAGCTTGTCCGGGGGCCTCACCGGGGAGCTGTTTTTT. Its translation: CASSLSGGLTGELFF.

This chain joins TRBV5-1 and TRBJ2-7, with D possibly matching TRBD1 (5 bases). The V gene's germline CDR1 is SGHRS and CDR2 YFSETQ. The CDR3 length is 15 residues. V gave up 2 bases and J gave up 2 bases, with 14 bases separating them. For the CDR3, the DNA is TGCGCCAGCAGCTTCACCGGATCACAGGCCTACGAGCAGTACTTC. Its translation is CASSFTGSQAYEQYF.

The chain carries TRBV15 and TRBJ2-7, with 8 positions matching TRBD1. J gave up 0 bases and V 3 bases, and 13 bases lay outside the gene matches. The germline V gene has CDR1 LNHNV and CDR2 YYDKDF (reference sequence). The CDR3 length is 18 residues. The CDR3 DNA sequence: TGTGCCACCAGCAGGGCGACAGGGGTACCTTCCCTCTCCTACGAGCAGTACTTC. Protein sequence: CATSRATGVPSLSYEQYF.

This clonotype was picked up many times. This rearrangement joins TRBV6-5 to TRBJ2-6; no definite D call. The CDR3 contains 15 residues. CDR1 MNHEY and CDR2 SVGAGI come from the germline V gene. Trimming took 7 bases from V and 2 from J, leaving 12 bases between them. The CDR3 region has the DNA TGTGCCAGCAAACTCGATATGCCTGGGGCCAACGTCCTGACTTTC. This codes for CASKLDMPGANVLTF.

The CDR3 DNA sequence: TGTGCCAGCAGCCCATTGGGGGCAGGGTACGAGCAGTACTTC. Its translation is CASSPLGAGYEQYF. The genes are TRBV7-6 and TRBJ2-5; tentative D call: TRBD1 (6 bases). The J call may be mistaken, given a closer DNA end match to TRBJ2-7. Germline lookup yields CDR1 SGHVS and CDR2 FNYEAQ. The CDR3 runs 14 residues.

In this sample, this clonotype turned up a few times. CDR3 sequence: CASRPPGQGETQYF. Here the CDR3 DNA reads TGTGCCAGCAGACCGCCGGGACAGGGTGAGACCCAGTACTTC. This chain connects TRBV7-2 to TRBJ2-5, with 9 bases matching TRBD1. The CDR3 is 14 amino acids. Germline loops: CDR1 SGHTA, CDR2 FQGNSA. V shed 6 bases and J 5 bases; nucleotides not matched to a gene: 7.